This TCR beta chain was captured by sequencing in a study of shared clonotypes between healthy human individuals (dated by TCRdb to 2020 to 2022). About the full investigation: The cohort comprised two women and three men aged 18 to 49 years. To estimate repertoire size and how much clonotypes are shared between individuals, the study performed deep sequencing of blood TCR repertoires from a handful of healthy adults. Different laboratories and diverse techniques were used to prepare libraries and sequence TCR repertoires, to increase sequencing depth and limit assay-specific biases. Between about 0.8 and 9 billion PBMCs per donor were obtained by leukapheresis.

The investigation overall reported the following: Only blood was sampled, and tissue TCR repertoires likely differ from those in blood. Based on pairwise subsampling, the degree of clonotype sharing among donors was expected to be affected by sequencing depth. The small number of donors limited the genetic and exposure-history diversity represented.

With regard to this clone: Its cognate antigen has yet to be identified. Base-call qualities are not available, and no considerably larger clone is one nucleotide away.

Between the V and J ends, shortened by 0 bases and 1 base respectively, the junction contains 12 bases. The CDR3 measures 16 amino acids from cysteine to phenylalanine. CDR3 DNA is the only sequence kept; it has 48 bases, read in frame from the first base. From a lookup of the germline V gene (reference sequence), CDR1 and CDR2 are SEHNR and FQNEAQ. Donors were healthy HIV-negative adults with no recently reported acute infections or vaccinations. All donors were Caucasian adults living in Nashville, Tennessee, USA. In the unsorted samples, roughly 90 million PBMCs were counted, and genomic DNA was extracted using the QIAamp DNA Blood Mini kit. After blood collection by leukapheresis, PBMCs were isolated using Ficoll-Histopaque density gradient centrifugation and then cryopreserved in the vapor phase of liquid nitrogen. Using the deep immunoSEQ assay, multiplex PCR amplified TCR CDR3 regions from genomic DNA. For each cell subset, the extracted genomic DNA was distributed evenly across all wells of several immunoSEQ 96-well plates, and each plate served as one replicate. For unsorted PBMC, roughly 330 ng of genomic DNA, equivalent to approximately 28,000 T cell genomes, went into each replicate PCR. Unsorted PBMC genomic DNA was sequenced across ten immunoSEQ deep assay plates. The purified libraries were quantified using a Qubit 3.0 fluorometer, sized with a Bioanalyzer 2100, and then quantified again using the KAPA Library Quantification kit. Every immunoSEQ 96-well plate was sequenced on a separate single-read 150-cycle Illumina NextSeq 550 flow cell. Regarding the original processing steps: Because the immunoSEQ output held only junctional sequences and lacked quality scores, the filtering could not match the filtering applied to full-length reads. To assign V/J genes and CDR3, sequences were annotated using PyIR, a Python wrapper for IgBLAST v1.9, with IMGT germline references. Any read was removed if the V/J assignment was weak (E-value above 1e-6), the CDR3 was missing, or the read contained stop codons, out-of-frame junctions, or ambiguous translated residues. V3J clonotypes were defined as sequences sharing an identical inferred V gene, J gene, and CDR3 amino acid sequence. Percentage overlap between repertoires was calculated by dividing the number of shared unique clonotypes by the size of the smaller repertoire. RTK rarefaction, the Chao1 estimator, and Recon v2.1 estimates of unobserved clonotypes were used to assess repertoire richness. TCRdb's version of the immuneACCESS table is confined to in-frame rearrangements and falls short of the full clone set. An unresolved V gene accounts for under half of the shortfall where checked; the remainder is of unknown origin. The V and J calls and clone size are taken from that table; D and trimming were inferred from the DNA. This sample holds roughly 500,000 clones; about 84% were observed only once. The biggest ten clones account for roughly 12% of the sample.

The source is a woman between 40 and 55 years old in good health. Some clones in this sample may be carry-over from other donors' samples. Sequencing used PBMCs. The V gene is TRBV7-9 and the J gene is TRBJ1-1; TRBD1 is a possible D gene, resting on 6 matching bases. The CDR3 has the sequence CASSLAVVRGNTEAFF. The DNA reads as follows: TGTGCCAGCAGCTTAGCGGTCGTCAGGGGGAACACTGAAGCTTTCTTT. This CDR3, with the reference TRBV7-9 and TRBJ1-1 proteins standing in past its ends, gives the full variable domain DTGVSQNPRHKITKRGQNVTFRCDPISEHNRLYWYRQTLGQGPEFLTYFQNEAQLEKSRLLSDRFSAERPKGSFSTLEIQRTEQGDSAMYLCASSLAVVRGNTEAFFGQGTRLTVV.